A selection of T cell receptor beta chains follows, all from one sample in a study of blood T cell repertoires in COVID-19. Generated by immunoSEQ multiplex PCR, the TCRdb table keeps only in-frame clones and is missing some. The sample includes about 140,000 clones, approximately 92% of them seen just once. The specimen sequenced was peripheral blood. The receptors stem from a woman aged 55-70 years with active COVID-19. CDR3s include the opening cysteine and the closing phenylalanine or tryptophan. The D gene is left open where the match is weak. Clone size is given for some rows only: seen once, a few or many times, or a class if the clone is expanded.

>TRBV5-8|.|few|TRBJ2-3
TGTGCCAGCAGCTTGGCCGGGGTATCCGGGGATACGCAGTATTTT
CASSLAGVSGDTQYF
>TRBV15|.|.|TRBJ2-2
TGTGCCACCAGTCGGACCGGGGAGCTGTTTTTT
CATSRTGELFF
>TRBV29-1|.|.|TRBJ1-5
TGCAGCGTTGATCCAGGTCAGGGTCAGCCCCAGCATTTT
CSVDPGQGQPQHF
>TRBV28|.|once|TRBJ1-3
TGTGCCAGCAGTTTGGACAGTCTTTATAGAAACACCATATATTTT
CASSLDSLYRNTIYF
>TRBV29-1|.|.|TRBJ2-1
TGCAGCGTTGAAGATCGGCGGGGAGGGGGGTTCTTC
CSVEDRRGGGFF
>TRBV30|TRBD2|.|TRBJ2-1
TGTGCCTGGGTTAGCGGGAGGGCCAATGAGCAGTTCTTC
CAWVSGRANEQFF
>TRBV19|TRBD2|.|TRBJ2-2
TGTGCCAGTAGTACGACTAGCCACGGGGAGCTGTTTTTT
CASSTTSHGELFF
>TRBV7-2|TRBD2|.|TRBJ2-7
TGTGCCAGCAGCTCGCCTCGACTAGCCTCCTACGAGCAGTACTTC
CASSSPRLASYEQYF
>TRBV4-1|TRBD1|once|TRBJ2-2
TGCGCCAGCAGGACTTACGCGAGGGGGCCTAACACCGGGGAGCTGTTTTTT
CASRTYARGPNTGELFF
>TRBV19|TRBD1|.|TRBJ1-2
TGTGCCAGTAGACTCGCGGACAGGGTCTATGGCTACACCTTC
CASRLADRVYGYTF
>TRBV30|.|.|TRBJ2-3
TGTGCCTGGAGCAGCGGCACCACAGATACGCAGTATTTT
CAWSSGTTDTQYF
>TRBV28|TRBD1|.|TRBJ1-4
TGTGCCAGCAGTCAACCGGGACAGGGGCATAAGGGAGAAAAACTGTTTTTT
CASSQPGQGHKGEKLFF
>TRBV5-1|.|.|TRBJ2-1
TGCGCCAGCAGCTTGGCCCCCAGCTCCTACAATGAGCAGTTCTTC
CASSLAPSSYNEQFF
>TRBV7-2|TRBD2|.|TRBJ2-7
TGTGCCAGCAGCCCCCTCGCTAGCGGGCACTACGAGCAGTACTTC
CASSPLASGHYEQYF
>TRBV5-4|TRBD2|.|TRBJ2-7
TGTGCCAGCAGCTTAGGGGCGGGAGGGCCTGGCGAGCAGTACTTC
CASSLGAGGPGEQYF
>TRBV28|.|.|TRBJ2-3
TGTGCCAGCAGTTTATTGTGGAGCGTGCAGGGACTCCCTCTGGGTGATACGCAGTATTTT
CASSLLWSVQGLPLGDTQYF
>TRBV21-1|.|.|TRBJ1-2
TGTGCCAGCAGCAAAGTGGGACAGCCTCACTATGGCTACACCTTC
CASSKVGQPHYGYTF
>TRBV29-1|TRBD2|.|TRBJ2-1
TGCAGCGTCTCCCTGGGACTAGCCTACAATGAGCAGTTCTTC
CSVSLGLAYNEQFF
>TRBV18|.|.|TRBJ2-4
TGTGCCAGCTCACCACCCGTCTCTGCCAAAAACATTCAGTACTTC
CASSPPVSAKNIQYF
>TRBV19|.|few|TRBJ2-7
TGTGCCAAAGGGAGGAACGAGCAGTACTTC
CAKGRNEQYF
>TRBV5-4|.|.|TRBJ2-6
TGTGCCAGCAGCTTGATGCGGGCCTCTGGGGCCAACGTCCTGACTTTC
CASSLMRASGANVLTF
>TRBV9|.|.|TRBJ1-4
TGTGCCAGCAGCGTAGGAGCTGGGCTTGAAAAACTGTTTTTT
CASSVGAGLEKLFF
>TRBV14|TRBD1|once|TRBJ2-5
TGTGCCAGCAGCCAAGAGGGACAGGGGAGGAGTTTCCAAGAGACCCAGTACTTC
CASSQEGQGRSFQETQYF
>TRBV9|.|few|TRBJ2-3
TGTGCCAGCAGCGTAGGGGGCGGAAACACAGATACGCAGTATTTT
CASSVGGGNTDTQYF
>TRBV6-6|.|.|TRBJ2-7
TGTGCCAGCAGTTACTTGGCAGGCGAGCAGTACTTC
CASSYLAGEQYF
>TRBV27|TRBD1|.|TRBJ1-4
TGTGCCAGCAGTGGAGGGGGCGTAGGAAGAGAAAAACTGTTTTTT
CASSGGGVGREKLFF
>TRBV27|.|.|TRBJ1-6
TGTGCCAGCAGTTCTCCCCTGAGGGACTATAATTCACCCCTCCACTTT
CASSSPLRDYNSPLHF
>TRBV5-8|.|.|TRBJ1-1
TGTGCCAGCAGCGAATTCTTCACAGAAGCTTTCTTT
CASSEFFTEAFF
>TRBV6-6|.|.|TRBJ1-2
TGTGCCAGCGGTAACAGCCACGACTATGGCTACACCTTC
CASGNSHDYGYTF
>TRBV12-3/TRBV12-4|.|.|TRBJ2-2
TGTGCCAGCAATCGGGAGACCGGGGAGCTGTTTTTT
CASNRETGELFF
>TRBV6-4|TRBD2|.|TRBJ2-5
TGTGCCAGCAGCTGGCGGAGGGTAGCGGGAGGCCACGGGGAGACCCAGTACTTC
CASSWRRVAGGHGETQYF
>TRBV9|.|.|TRBJ1-1
TGTGCCAGCAGCGCGCCCCGTCGGGGGATAGACACTGAAGCTTTCTTT
CASSAPRRGIDTEAFF
>TRBV19|TRBD2|.|TRBJ2-1
TGTGCCAGTAGCCGTACTGGACTAGCAGGGTACAATGAGCAGTTCTTC
CASSRTGLAGYNEQFF
>TRBV21-1|.|.|TRBJ2-1
TGTGCCAGCAGCAAAGAGGTCAGGTCCCCAGTGGGTGAGCAGTTCTTC
CASSKEVRSPVGEQFF
>TRBV6-2/TRBV6-3|.|.|TRBJ2-5
TGTGCCAGCAGTTACAGGGAGCTTGAGACCCAGTACTTC
CASSYRELETQYF
>TRBV30|TRBD2|.|TRBJ2-1
TGTGCCTGGAGGCCCGGGACTAGCGGGGGGAAGGAGTTCTTC
CAWRPGTSGGKEFF
>TRBV6-6|.|.|TRBJ2-1
TGTGCCAGCAGTTATTCCCGCGGGACTCACCGCAATGAGCAGTTCTTC
CASSYSRGTHRNEQFF
>TRBV6-5|.|.|TRBJ1-6
TGTGCCAGCAGTCAGGGGTTCACCTATAATTCACCCCTCCACTTT
CASSQGFTYNSPLHF
>TRBV6-6|.|.|TRBJ1-5
TGTGCCAGCAGTCCCCGTGGAGGCCCTTCGGTCTCCCCTTTTTATAGCAATCAGCCCCAGCATTTT
CASSPRGGPSVSPFYSNQPQHF
>TRBV14|.|.|TRBJ1-1
TGTGCCAGCAGTCAGGGGTGGAGGAACACTGAAGCTTTCTTT
CASSQGWRNTEAFF
>TRBV27|TRBD1|.|TRBJ1-2
TGTGCCAGCAGTTTATTTAGGGGGACAGGGACCTATGGCTACACCTTC
CASSLFRGTGTYGYTF
>TRBV7-2|TRBD1|.|TRBJ2-1
TGTGCCAGCAGCTTAGACGGGACAGCCGTCTACAATGAGCAGTTCTTC
CASSLDGTAVYNEQFF
>TRBV9|TRBD1|.|TRBJ1-6
TGTGCCAGCAGCGAGAGGGACAGGGCTAATTCACCCCTCCACTTT
CASSERDRANSPLHF
>TRBV7-9|.|.|TRBJ2-1
TGTGCCAGCAGCTTAGAACTTCGGTACAATGAGCAGTTCTTC
CASSLELRYNEQFF
>TRBV5-1|TRBD2|.|TRBJ2-7
TGCGCCAGCAGCTCGACAGCGGGAGGGTTTTACGAGCAGTACTTC
CASSSTAGGFYEQYF